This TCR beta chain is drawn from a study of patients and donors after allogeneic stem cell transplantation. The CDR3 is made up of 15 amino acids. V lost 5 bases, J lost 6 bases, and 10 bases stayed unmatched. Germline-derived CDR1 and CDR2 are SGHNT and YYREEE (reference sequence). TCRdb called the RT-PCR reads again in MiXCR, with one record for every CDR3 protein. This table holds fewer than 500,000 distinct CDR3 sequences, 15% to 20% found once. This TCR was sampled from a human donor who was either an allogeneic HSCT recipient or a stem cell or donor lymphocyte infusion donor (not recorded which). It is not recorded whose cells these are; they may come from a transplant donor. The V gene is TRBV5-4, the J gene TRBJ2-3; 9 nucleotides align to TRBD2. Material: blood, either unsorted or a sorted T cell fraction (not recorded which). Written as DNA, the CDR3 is TGTGCCAGCAGACCCGGGACTAGCTCAATGGATACGCAGTATTTT. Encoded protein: CASRPGTSSMDTQYF.